These 13 T cell receptor beta chains were sequenced from one sample in a study of lymphopenia after photon versus proton radiotherapy. TCRdb's copy holds only in-frame clones and misses some; the assay was immunoSEQ multiplex PCR. Seen here are roughly 76,000 clones, 92% observed once, and the top ten hold over 2%. The starting material was peripheral blood, obtained from a patient treated with photon-based radiotherapy. Receptor source: a woman in her forties with cholangiocarcinoma.

This clone has only a few counts. The V gene is TRBV6-4, the J gene TRBJ1-5; 8 bases match TRBD1. V gave up 2 bases and J gave up 0 bases; unmatched junction bases: 6. CDR3 length: 17 residues. Looked up from germline, CDR1 is MRHNA and CDR2 is SNTAGT. For the CDR3, the DNA is TGTGCCAGCAGTGACATTTCAGGGGGCTATAGCAATCAGCCCCAGCATTTT. This encodes CASSDISGGYSNQPQHF.

V gene TRBV6-6 combines with J gene TRBJ1-2; D is undetermined. V was shortened by 7 bases and J by 3 bases, with 9 bases between the two germline ends. This CDR3 is 12 amino acids long. From germline, CDR1 is MNHNY and CDR2 SVGAGI (reference sequence). The chain's CDR3 is CASNRRDYGYTF. CDR3 DNA sequence: TGTGCCAGCAATAGACGGGACTATGGCTACACCTTC.

This clone was detected a few times. The chain is built from TRBV2 and TRBJ1-2; D is unclear. V dropped 7 bases and J dropped 7 bases, with 16 bases sitting between them. Germline V gives CDR1 SNHLY, CDR2 FYNNEI. This CDR3 contains 13 residues. The chain's CDR3 is CASKYSSSGGYTF. In nucleotides, the CDR3 is TGTGCCAGCAAGTACAGCTCCTCTGGTGGCTACACCTTC.

This chain joins TRBV6-5 and TRBJ1-2, with TRBD1 matching 7 bases. CDR1 is MNHEY, CDR2 SVGAGI, per germline. The CDR3 sequence is 13 residues long. After removal of 8 bases from V and 2 bases from J, the junction contained 5 bases not matched to a gene. The CDR3 DNA sequence: TGTGCCAGCGGGACAGATTACAACTATGGCTACACCTTC. Translating it yields CASGTDYNYGYTF.

The chain recombines TRBV20-1 with TRBJ1-1; 7 nucleotides align to TRBD1. Losses at the gene ends were 6 bases for V and 4 bases for J; bases not matched to a gene: 2. This CDR3 has 11 residues. The germline V gene encodes CDR1 DFQATT and CDR2 SNEGSKA (reference sequence). The CDR3 sequence is CSARQGTEAFF. Here the CDR3 DNA reads TGCAGTGCAAGACAGGGCACTGAAGCTTTCTTT.

V gene TRBV7-3 combines with J gene TRBJ2-3; perhaps D is TRBD1 or TRBD2 (7 bases each). The ends were cut back, 4 bases at V and 4 bases at J, with 15 bases in the middle. The CDR3 totals 15 residues. Per the germline V gene, CDR1 is SGHTA and CDR2 is FQGTGA. The CDR3 nucleotides are TGTGCCAGCAGCTGGGAGGGGGCAATCGCAGATACGCAGTATTTT. Translation gives CASSWEGAIADTQYF.

In nucleotides, the CDR3 is TGTGCCAGCAGCTTGGAGGGTCGAGAGACCCAGTACTTC. It specifies CASSLEGRETQYF. The chain joins TRBV5-4 to TRBJ2-5; D not resolved. V was trimmed by 0 bases and J by 4 bases, leaving 7 bases between them. This CDR3 spans 13 amino acids. Germline V gene lookup returns CDR1 SGHNT and CDR2 YYREEE (reference sequence).

The chain is built from TRBV5-8 and TRBJ2-7; D not resolved. Trimming removed 4 bases from V and 1 base from J, with 12 bases in between. The CDR3 is 14 amino acids. Germline V CDR1 and CDR2: SGHTS, YDEGEE. CDR3: CASSVPYSSYEQYF. For the CDR3, the DNA is TGTGCCAGCAGCGTCCCATATAGTTCCTACGAGCAGTACTTC.

This clone has a single count. V gene TRBV18 combines with J gene TRBJ1-5; no firm D call. CDR3 length: 13 amino acids. The germline CDR1 and CDR2 sequences are KGHSH and LQKENI. The V gene lost 2 bases and the J gene lost 1 base, with 3 bases spanning the gap. CDR3 sequence (DNA): TGTGCCAGCTCACCAGGAAGCAATCAGCCCCAGCATTTT. Translation gives CASSPGSNQPQHF.

This clone occurred once. The J gene is TRBJ1-1, the V gene TRBV27, with TRBD1 as a possible D gene (6 bases). The CDR3 contains 12 residues. The V end was cut by 5 bases, the J end by 11 bases, with 15 bases between. Per germline, CDR1 MNHEY and CDR2 SMNVEV (reference sequence). The CDR3 DNA reads as TGTGCCAGCAGTGTCTTGGGGGGGCAGGCTTTCTTT. This translates into CASSVLGGQAFF.

The rearrangement uses TRBV19 and TRBJ1-1; no clear D. This CDR3 is built from 13 residues. Trimming shortened V by 8 bases and J by 4 bases, and 14 bases separated the two germline ends. Germline V CDR1 and CDR2: LNHDA, SQIVND (reference sequence). In DNA form, the CDR3 reads TGTGCCAGTGGGCGAGATGGTATCACTGAAGCTTTCTTT. Translating gives CASGRDGITEAFF.

The V and J genes are TRBV6-5 and TRBJ2-2; D not resolved. V was shortened by 2 bases and J by 4 bases, with 8 bases between the two germline ends. Germline V CDR1 and CDR2: MNHEY, SVGAGI. This CDR3 region has 14 residues. The chain's CDR3 is CASSYVVSTGELFF. As DNA, the CDR3 is TGTGCCAGCAGTTACGTCGTGTCCACCGGGGAGCTGTTTTTT.

The chain carries TRBV6-5 and TRBJ1-2, with TRBD1 identical over 7 bases. CDR1 is MNHEY and CDR2 is SVGAGI in the germline V gene. The CDR3 contains 15 residues. The ends lost 4 bases at V and 1 base at J; junction bases unmatched: 6. The CDR3 region has the DNA TGTGCCAGCAGTTTAAGGGACAGCATTAACTATGGCTACACCTTC. Its protein product is CASSLRDSINYGYTF.